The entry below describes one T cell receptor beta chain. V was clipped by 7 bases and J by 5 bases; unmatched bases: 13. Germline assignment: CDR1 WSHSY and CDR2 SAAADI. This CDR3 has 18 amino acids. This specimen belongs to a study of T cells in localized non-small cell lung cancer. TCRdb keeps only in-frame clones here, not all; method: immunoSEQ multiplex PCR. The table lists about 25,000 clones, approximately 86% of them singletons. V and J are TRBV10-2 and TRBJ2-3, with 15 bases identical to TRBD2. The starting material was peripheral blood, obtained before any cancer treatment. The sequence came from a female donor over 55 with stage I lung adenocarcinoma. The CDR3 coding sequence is TGCGCCAGCACATTCGGGACTAGCGGGAGGAGATCACAAGATACGCAGTATTTT. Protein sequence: CASTFGTSGRRSQDTQYF.